This T cell receptor (beta chain) comes out of a study of cytomegalovirus exposure and HLA in healthy donors. Study at large: Early released data comprised around 80 million unique TCRs from HLA-typed donors.

This PCR relied on a set of 60 Vbeta primers and 13 Jbeta primers. Study processing details: Approximately 11 million of 80 million or so unique TCR beta chains were shared, per a later count. The table came from immunoSEQ multiplex PCR; TCRdb's copy has only in-frame clones and leaves some out. For V, J and clone size, that table is used; D and trimming come from the DNA. The data contain roughly 100,000 clones, approximately 72% of them singletons. Study results and caveats: Later analysis associated a missense DCLRE1C variant with TCR beta V- and J-gene trimming. The authors enumerated roughly 160 TCR beta chains as linked to cytomegalovirus.

The CDR3 is 12 residues long. Germline V CDR1 and CDR2: SGHRS, YFSETQ. Trimming took 0 bases from V and 9 from J, leaving 10 bases between them. Comments on this clone: The antigen is not known. Other DNA sequences in the same sample also yield this CDR3.

This chain connects TRBV5-1 to TRBJ2-7; maybe TRBD2 (6 bases). Sequenced: PBMCs. This TCR was recovered from a woman between 40 and 55 years old in good health and CMV-seronegative. For the CDR3, the DNA is TGCGCCAGCAGCTTGGGGGAGGTCGGGCAGTACTTC. Translated: CASSLGEVGQYF. The full variable domain, its missing parts supplied by reference TRBV5-1 and TRBJ2-7, is KAGVTQTPRYLIKTRGQQVTLSCSPISGHRSVSWYQQTPGQGLQFLFEYFSETQRNKGNFPGRFSGRQFSNSRSEMNVSTLELGDSALYLCASSLGEVGQYFGPGTRLTVT.